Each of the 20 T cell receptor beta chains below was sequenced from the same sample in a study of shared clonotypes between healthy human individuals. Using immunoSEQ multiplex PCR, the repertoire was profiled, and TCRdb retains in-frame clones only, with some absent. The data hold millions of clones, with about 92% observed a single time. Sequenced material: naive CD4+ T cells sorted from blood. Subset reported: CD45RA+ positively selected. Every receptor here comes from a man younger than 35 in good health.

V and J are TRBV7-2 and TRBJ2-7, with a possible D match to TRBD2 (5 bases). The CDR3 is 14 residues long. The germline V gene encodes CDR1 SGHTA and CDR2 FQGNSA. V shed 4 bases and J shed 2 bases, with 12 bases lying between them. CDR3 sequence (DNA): TGTGCCAGCAGCTCTGACGGGGTCCCCTACGAGCAGTACTTC. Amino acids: CASSSDGVPYEQYF. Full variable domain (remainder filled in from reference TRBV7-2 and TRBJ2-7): GAGVSQSPSNKVTEKGKDVELRCDPISGHTALYWYRQSLGQGLEFLIYFQGNSAPDKSGLPSDRFSAERTGGSVSTLTIQRTQQEDSAVYLCASSSDGVPYEQYFGPGTRLTVT.

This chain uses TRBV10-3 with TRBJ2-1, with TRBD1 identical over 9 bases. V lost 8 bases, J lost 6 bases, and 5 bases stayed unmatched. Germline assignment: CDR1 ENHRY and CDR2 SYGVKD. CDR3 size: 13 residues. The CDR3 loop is CAIGQGLGNEQFF. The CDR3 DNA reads TGTGCCATCGGACAGGGGTTAGGCAATGAGCAGTTCTTC.

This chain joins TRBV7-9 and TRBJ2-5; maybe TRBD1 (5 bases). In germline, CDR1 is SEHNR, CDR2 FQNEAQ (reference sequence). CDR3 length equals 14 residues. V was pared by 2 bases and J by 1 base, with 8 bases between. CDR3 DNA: TGTGCCAGCAGCTTAAGACAGATCCAAGAGACCCAGTACTTC. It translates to CASSLRQIQETQYF.

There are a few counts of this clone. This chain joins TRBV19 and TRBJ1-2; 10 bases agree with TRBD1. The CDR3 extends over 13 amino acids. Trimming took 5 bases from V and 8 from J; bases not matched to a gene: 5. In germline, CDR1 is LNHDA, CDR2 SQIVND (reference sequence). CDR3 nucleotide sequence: TGTGCCAGTAGTCCGGGACAGGGGTTCGGCTACACCTTC. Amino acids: CASSPGQGFGYTF.

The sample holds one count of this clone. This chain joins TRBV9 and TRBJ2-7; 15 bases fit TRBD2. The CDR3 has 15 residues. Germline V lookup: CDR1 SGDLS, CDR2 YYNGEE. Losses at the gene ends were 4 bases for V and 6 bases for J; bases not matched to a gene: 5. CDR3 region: CASSPQGLAGGEQYF. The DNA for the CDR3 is TGTGCCAGCAGCCCTCAGGGACTAGCGGGAGGCGAGCAGTACTTC.

The CDR3 region has the DNA TGTGCCAGCAGCTTCCGGGACAGGGGGCAAGAGACCCAGTACTTC. Its protein product is CASSFRDRGQETQYF. The J gene is TRBJ2-5, the V gene TRBV7-2; 11 bases are shared with TRBD1. V was clipped by 3 bases and J by 2 bases; unmatched bases: 2. CDR3 length equals 15 residues. CDR1 and CDR2 (germline): SGHTA, FQGNSA.

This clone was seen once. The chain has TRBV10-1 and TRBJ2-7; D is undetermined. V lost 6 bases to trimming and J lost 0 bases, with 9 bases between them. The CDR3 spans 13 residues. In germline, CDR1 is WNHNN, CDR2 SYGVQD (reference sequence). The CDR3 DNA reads TGCGCCAGCAGCCCCGGCCTCTCCTACGAGCAGTACTTC. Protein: CASSPGLSYEQYF.

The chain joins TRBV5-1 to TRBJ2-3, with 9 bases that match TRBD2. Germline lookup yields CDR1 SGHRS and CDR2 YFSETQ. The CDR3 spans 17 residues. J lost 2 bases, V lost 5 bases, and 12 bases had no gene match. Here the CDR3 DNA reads TGCGCCAGCAGTTCGGGACTAGCCTTTTATAACACAGATACGCAGTATTTT. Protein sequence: CASSSGLAFYNTDTQYF.

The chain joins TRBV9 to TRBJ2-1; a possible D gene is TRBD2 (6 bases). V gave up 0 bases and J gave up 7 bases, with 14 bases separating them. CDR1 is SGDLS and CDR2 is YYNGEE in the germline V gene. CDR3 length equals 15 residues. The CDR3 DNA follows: TGTGCCAGCAGCGTAGCTACGGGGGAGTGGAATGAGCAGTTCTTC. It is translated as CASSVATGEWNEQFF.

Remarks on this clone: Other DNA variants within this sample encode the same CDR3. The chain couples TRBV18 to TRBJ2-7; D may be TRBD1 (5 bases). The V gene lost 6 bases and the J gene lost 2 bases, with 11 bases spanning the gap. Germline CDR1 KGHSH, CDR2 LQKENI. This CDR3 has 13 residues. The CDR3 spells CASSPTATYEQYF. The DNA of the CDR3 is TGTGCCAGCTCTCCGACAGCTACCTACGAGCAGTACTTC.

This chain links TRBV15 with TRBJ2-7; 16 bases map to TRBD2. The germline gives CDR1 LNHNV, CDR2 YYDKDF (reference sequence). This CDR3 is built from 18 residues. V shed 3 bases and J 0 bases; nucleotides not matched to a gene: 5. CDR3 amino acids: CATSRGTSGRDSSYEQYF. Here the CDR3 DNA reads TGTGCCACCAGCAGGGGGACTAGCGGGAGGGACAGCTCCTACGAGCAGTACTTC.

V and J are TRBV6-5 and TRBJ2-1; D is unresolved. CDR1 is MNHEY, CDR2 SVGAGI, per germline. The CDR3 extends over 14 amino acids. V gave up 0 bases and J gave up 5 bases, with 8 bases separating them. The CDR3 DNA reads TGTGCCAGCAGTTACTCGAGTCAACACAATGAGCAGTTCTTC. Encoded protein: CASSYSSQHNEQFF.

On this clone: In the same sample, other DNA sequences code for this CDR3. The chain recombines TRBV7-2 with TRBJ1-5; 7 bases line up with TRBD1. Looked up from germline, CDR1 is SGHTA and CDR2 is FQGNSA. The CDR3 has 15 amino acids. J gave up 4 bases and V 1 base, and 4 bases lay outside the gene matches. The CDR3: CASSLGTGINQPQHF. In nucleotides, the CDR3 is TGTGCCAGCAGCTTAGGGACAGGAATAAATCAGCCCCAGCATTTT.

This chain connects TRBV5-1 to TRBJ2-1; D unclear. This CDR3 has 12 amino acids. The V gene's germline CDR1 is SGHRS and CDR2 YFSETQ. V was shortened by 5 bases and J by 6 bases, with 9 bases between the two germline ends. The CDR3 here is CASSDGINEQFF. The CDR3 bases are TGCGCCAGCAGTGATGGGATCAATGAGCAGTTCTTC. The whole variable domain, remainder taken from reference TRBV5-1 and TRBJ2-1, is KAGVTQTPRYLIKTRGQQVTLSCSPISGHRSVSWYQQTPGQGLQFLFEYFSETQRNKGNFPGRFSGRQFSNSRSEMNVSTLELGDSALYLCASSDGINEQFFGPGTRLTVL.

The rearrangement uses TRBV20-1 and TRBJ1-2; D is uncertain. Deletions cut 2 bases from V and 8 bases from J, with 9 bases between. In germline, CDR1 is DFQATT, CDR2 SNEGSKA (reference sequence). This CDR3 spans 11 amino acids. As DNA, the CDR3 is TGCAGTGCTAGAAACAATGAAGGCTACACCTTC. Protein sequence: CSARNNEGYTF.

The CDR3 nucleotides are TGTGCCAGCAGTGTATCCGGGACATATCAGCCCCAGCATTTT. The encoded protein is CASSVSGTYQPQHF. V is TRBV6-1 and J is TRBJ1-5; D may be TRBD1 (6 bases). V shed 4 bases and J shed 5 bases, with 12 bases lying between them. The CDR3 extends over 14 amino acids. CDR1 and CDR2 (germline): MNHNS, SASEGT.

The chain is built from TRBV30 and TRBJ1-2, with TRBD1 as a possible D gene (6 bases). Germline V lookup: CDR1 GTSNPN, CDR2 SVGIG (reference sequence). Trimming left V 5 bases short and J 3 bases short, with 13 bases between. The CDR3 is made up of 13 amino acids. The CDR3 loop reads CAWAYRDYYGYTF. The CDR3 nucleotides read TGTGCCTGGGCCTACAGGGATTACTATGGCTACACCTTC.

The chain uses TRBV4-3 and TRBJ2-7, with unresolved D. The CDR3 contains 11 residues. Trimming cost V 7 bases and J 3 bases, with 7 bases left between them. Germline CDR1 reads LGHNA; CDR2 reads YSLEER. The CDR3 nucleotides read TGCGCCAGCATGGCCAACTACGAGCAGTACTTC. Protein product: CASMANYEQYF.

CDR3 sequence: CASSLPTGSPYGYTF. In DNA form, the CDR3 reads TGTGCCAGCTCACTGCCGACAGGGTCACCCTATGGCTACACCTTC. The chain carries TRBV18 and TRBJ1-2; TRBD1 matches at 7 bases. Germline loops: CDR1 KGHSH, CDR2 LQKENI. With 4 bases clipped from V and 4 bases from J, the junction kept 9 bases outside the gene matches. This CDR3 has 15 residues.

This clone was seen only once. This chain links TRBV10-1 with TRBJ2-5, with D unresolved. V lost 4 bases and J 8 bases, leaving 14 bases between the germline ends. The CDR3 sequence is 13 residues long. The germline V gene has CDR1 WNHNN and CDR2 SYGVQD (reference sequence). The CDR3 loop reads CASSGSQDGTQYF. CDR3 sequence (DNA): TGCGCCAGCAGTGGATCCCAGGACGGCACCCAGTACTTC.